The 25 T cell receptor beta chains below come from one sample, sequenced in a study of a mutant IDH1 vaccine in newly diagnosed glioma. Which antigens these TCRs recognize remains unknown. The protocol was immunoSEQ multiplex PCR, while the TCRdb copy is restricted to in-frame clones and leaves out a portion. The sample carries roughly 50,000 clones, 76% recorded once. The time point here: week 47, end of study. A 20-mer mutant IDH1 peptide at 300 ug was injected subcutaneously with topical imiquimod. The source material was PBMCs, sampled from a glioma patient whose treatment included an IDH1 peptide vaccine. The receptor set was obtained from a woman aged 40 to 50 with glioma. Some clones in this sample may be carry-over from other donors' samples.

This clone was detected a few times. The chain uses TRBV4-2 and TRBJ2-5; D unresolved. V was trimmed by 6 bases and J by 6 bases, leaving 5 bases between them. The CDR3 spans 10 residues. Germline-derived CDR1 and CDR2 are LGHNA and YNFKEQ. The CDR3 loop is CASSGQTQYF. Here the CDR3 DNA reads TGTGCCAGCAGTGGACAGACCCAGTACTTC.

This chain links TRBV7-3 with TRBJ2-5, with D perhaps matching TRBD2 (5 bases). V was shortened by 5 bases and J by 5 bases, with 18 bases between the two germline ends. CDR3 length: 15 residues. Per germline, CDR1 SGHTA and CDR2 FQGTGA. The CDR3 here is CASSLQPSLAETQYF. CDR3 sequence (DNA): TGTGCCAGCAGCCTCCAGCCTAGCTTGGCTGAGACCCAGTACTTC.

The chain joins TRBV27 to TRBJ2-7; no firm D call. Germline loops: CDR1 MNHEY, CDR2 SMNVEV (reference sequence). This CDR3 has 14 amino acids. V lost 2 bases to trimming and J lost 1 base, with 9 bases between them. The CDR3 sequence is CASSLRVSSYEQYF. Here the CDR3 DNA reads TGTGCCAGCAGTTTAAGGGTCAGTTCCTACGAGCAGTACTTC.

This clone has a single count. The V call is TRBV12-5, the J call TRBJ1-6, with D maybe TRBD1 (5 bases). The CDR3 runs to 13 residues. The ends were cut back, 3 bases at V and 7 bases at J, with 7 bases in the middle. From germline, CDR1 is LGHNT and CDR2 FRNRAP. The CDR3 DNA reads TGTGCTAGTGGTTTCTCAGGGAATTCACCCCTCCACTTT. Translated, it gives CASGFSGNSPLHF.

This clone was seen a handful of times. The chain employs TRBV6-5 and TRBJ1-1, with a weak D call TRBD1 (5 bases). This CDR3 contains 15 residues. Trimming took off 5 bases at V and 5 bases at J, with 18 bases between the two ends. The germline gives CDR1 MNHEY, CDR2 SVGAGI. The CDR3 is CASSTVTPGPTEAFF. In DNA, the CDR3 is TGTGCCAGCAGTACAGTAACCCCGGGACCAACTGAAGCTTTCTTT.

The chain employs TRBV7-9 and TRBJ1-6, with D perhaps TRBD1 (5 bases). Germline V gene sequence: CDR1 SEHNR, CDR2 FQNEAQ (reference sequence). This CDR3 is built from 15 residues. V was shortened by 5 bases and J by 6 bases, with 14 bases between the two germline ends. The CDR3 is CASSREGEGNSPLHF. The CDR3 DNA sequence: TGTGCCAGCAGCAGAGAAGGGGAAGGTAATTCACCCCTCCACTTT. Full variable domain (missing parts from reference TRBV7-9 and TRBJ1-6): DTGVSQNPRHKITKRGQNVTFRCDPISEHNRLYWYRQTLGQGPEFLTYFQNEAQLEKSRLLSDRFSAERPKGSFSTLEIQRTEQGDSAMYLCASSREGEGNSPLHFGNGTRLTVT.

J is TRBJ2-7 and V is TRBV7-9; no reliable D call. The CDR3 length is 13 residues. The germline CDR1 and CDR2 sequences are SEHNR and FQNEAQ (reference sequence). V was clipped by 1 base and J by 3 bases, with 7 bases between them. The DNA of the CDR3 is TGTGCCAGCAGCTTAGACCCGCGCTACGAGCAGTACTTC. As protein: CASSLDPRYEQYF.

V is TRBV2 and J is TRBJ1-5; no firm D call. Germline CDR1 is SNHLY and CDR2 is FYNNEI. Trimming took 3 bases from V and 4 from J, leaving 10 bases between them. CDR3 length: 14 residues. The CDR3 region has the DNA TGTGCCAGCAGTGATCCCTCAACTAATCAGCCCCAGCATTTT. Translated: CASSDPSTNQPQHF.

The rearrangement uses TRBV25-1 and TRBJ1-4, with a tentative D call TRBD1 (5 bases). Trimming removed 5 bases from V and 7 bases from J, with 17 bases in between. The CDR3 length is 15 residues. The germline V gene has CDR1 MGHDK and CDR2 SYGVNS. CDR3: CASSTPGSVSEKLFF. The CDR3 coding sequence is TGTGCCAGCAGTACGCCAGGGTCGGTCAGTGAAAAACTGTTTTTT. Looking up the rest from reference TRBV25-1 and TRBJ1-4 gives the full variable domain: EADIYQTPRYLVIGTGKKITLECSQTMGHDKMYWYQQDPGMELHLIHYSYGVNSTEKGDLSSESTVSRIRTEHFPLTLESARPSHTSQYLCASSTPGSVSEKLFFGSGTQLSVL.

V and J are TRBV19 and TRBJ2-1; 9 bases map to TRBD1. V shed 3 bases and J 8 bases; nucleotides not matched to a gene: 5. The CDR3 length is 14 residues. Germline V gene sequence: CDR1 LNHDA, CDR2 SQIVND (reference sequence). CDR3 sequence: CASSIRDRDDEQFF. The CDR3 nucleotides are TGTGCCAGTAGTATCCGGGACAGGGACGATGAGCAGTTCTTC.

This chain links TRBV30 with TRBJ2-7, with D hard to call. The ends were cut back, 2 bases at V and 4 bases at J, with 9 bases in the middle. The germline CDR1 and CDR2 sequences are GTSNPN and SVGIG (reference sequence). The CDR3 totals 12 residues. CDR3: CAWSQHSYEQYF. The CDR3 DNA reads as TGTGCCTGGAGTCAACACTCGTACGAGCAGTACTTC.

The chain has TRBV9 and TRBJ2-2, with D tentatively TRBD1 (6 bases). V lost 3 bases, J lost 2 bases, and 11 bases lay in between. Germline-derived CDR1 and CDR2 are SGDLS and YYNGEE. CDR3 length: 15 amino acids. The CDR3 region is CASSAGTTNTGELFF. Here the CDR3 DNA reads TGTGCCAGCAGCGCCGGGACAACTAACACCGGGGAGCTGTTTTTT. The variable domain in full, with the rest retrieved from reference TRBV9 and TRBJ2-2, is DSGVTQTPKHLITATGQRVTLRCSPRSGDLSVYWYQQSLDQGLQFLIQYYNGEERAKGNILERFSAQQFPDLHSELNLSSLELGDSALYFCASSAGTTNTGELFFGEGSRLTVL.

This chain links TRBV6-5 with TRBJ2-3; perhaps TRBD2 as D (6 bases). Germline V gene data show CDR1 as MNHEY and CDR2 as SVGAGI. This CDR3 has 15 amino acids. Trimming took 7 bases from V and 2 from J, leaving 16 bases between them. The CDR3 protein is CASTPGGVHTDTQYF. CDR3 sequence (DNA): TGTGCCAGCACCCCCGGGGGAGTTCACACAGATACGCAGTATTTT.

The chain joins TRBV27 to TRBJ1-2; D remains unclear. Between the trimmed V and J ends, which lost 7 bases and 3 bases, there was a span of 12 bases. The CDR3 contains 13 residues. Germline CDR1 reads MNHEY; CDR2 reads SMNVEV (reference sequence). The CDR3: CASTSSRDYGYTF. The CDR3 DNA sequence: TGTGCCAGCACCTCCTCACGGGACTATGGCTACACCTTC.

This rearrangement joins TRBV10-3 to TRBJ2-7; weak D call: TRBD1 (6 bases). Germline loops: CDR1 ENHRY, CDR2 SYGVKD. Trimming removed 4 bases from V and 7 bases from J, with 14 bases in between. This CDR3 is built from 13 residues. CDR3 sequence (DNA): TGTGCCATCAGTGGTTTAGAACAGGGAGAGCAGTACTTC. The encoded protein is CAISGLEQGEQYF.

The V and J genes are TRBV10-1 and TRBJ2-2; possibly TRBD1 for D (5 bases). The CDR3 contains 14 residues. Trimming shortened V by 2 bases and J by 1 base, and 5 bases separated the two germline ends. Germline V gene lookup returns CDR1 WNHNN and CDR2 SYGVQD (reference sequence). The CDR3 region is CASSETGNTGELFF. DNA for the CDR3: TGCGCCAGCAGTGAGACAGGGAACACCGGGGAGCTGTTTTTT.

This chain links TRBV28 with TRBJ1-2; D gene uncertain. CDR1 MDHEN and CDR2 SYDVKM come from the germline V gene. Trimming cost V 2 bases and J 0 bases, with 4 bases left between them. The CDR3 extends over 13 amino acids. This CDR3 reads CASSLNPNYGYTF. The CDR3 nucleotides read TGTGCCAGCAGTTTAAATCCTAACTATGGCTACACCTTC.

This chain connects TRBV10-3 to TRBJ1-2; D is unclear. The germline gives CDR1 ENHRY, CDR2 SYGVKD. V was pared by 3 bases and J by 6 bases, with 26 bases between. The CDR3 length is 18 residues. The CDR3: CAISDLTGRYLSTDGYTF. The CDR3 nucleotides are TGTGCCATCAGTGACTTGACTGGGAGGTATTTGTCCACGGATGGCTACACCTTC.

The rearrangement uses TRBV7-2 and TRBJ1-2, with 12 bases lining up with TRBD1. V shed 4 bases, J shed 8 bases, and the junction held 11 bases outside the gene matches. CDR3 length equals 16 residues. Germline V CDR1 and CDR2: SGHTA, FQGNSA. The CDR3 loop reads CASSSSAGQGAVGYTF. For the CDR3, the DNA is TGTGCCAGCAGCTCGTCAGCGGGACAGGGGGCCGTGGGCTACACCTTC. The variable domain in full, completed from reference TRBV7-2 and TRBJ1-2, reads GAGVSQSPSNKVTEKGKDVELRCDPISGHTALYWYRQSLGQGLEFLIYFQGNSAPDKSGLPSDRFSAERTGGSVSTLTIQRTQQEDSAVYLCASSSSAGQGAVGYTFGSGTRLTVV.

The chain uses TRBV6-5 and TRBJ2-7; 9 positions match TRBD1. The CDR3 has 14 residues. V gave up 5 bases and J gave up 7 bases; unmatched junction bases: 9. Germline V CDR1 and CDR2: MNHEY, SVGAGI. CDR3 in amino acids: CASSTNRGLGEQYF. CDR3 coding DNA: TGTGCCAGCAGTACAAACAGGGGGCTAGGTGAGCAGTACTTC.

The gene calls are TRBV15 and TRBJ1-3; TRBD1 might be the D (5 bases). This CDR3 region has 15 residues. Germline V lookup: CDR1 LNHNV, CDR2 YYDKDF (reference sequence). V gave up 5 bases and J gave up 2 bases, with 13 bases separating them. CDR3 coding DNA: TGTGCCACCAGCGGAGGGACTGTAACTGGAAACACCATATATTTT. This codes for CATSGGTVTGNTIYF.

This sequence joins TRBV12-5 and TRBJ2-2, with a weak D call TRBD2 (5 bases). Looked up from germline, CDR1 is LGHNT and CDR2 is FRNRAP. The CDR3 sequence is 16 residues long. The ends were cut back, 0 bases at V and 0 bases at J, with 8 bases in the middle. In DNA form, the CDR3 reads TGTGCTAGTGGTTTGGTTGCCGGGGCGAACACCGGGGAGCTGTTTTTT. Residues: CASGLVAGANTGELFF.

This clone is labeled medium-sized. The chain employs TRBV15 and TRBJ1-3; no clear D gene. The V gene lost 5 bases and the J gene lost 2 bases, with 7 bases spanning the gap. Per the germline V gene, CDR1 is LNHNV and CDR2 is YYDKDF (reference sequence). There are 13 residues in the CDR3. CDR3 sequence reads: CATSGSTGNTIYF. The DNA for the CDR3 is TGTGCCACCAGCGGGTCCACTGGAAACACCATATATTTT.

The V and J genes are TRBV7-8 and TRBJ2-2, with 12 bases fitting TRBD2. The CDR3 length is 18 residues. CDR1 and CDR2 (germline): SGHVS, FQNEAQ. Trimming cost V 3 bases and J 1 base; bases outside gene matches: 6. The CDR3 is CASSLRSLAGGNTGELFF. CDR3 sequence (DNA): TGTGCCAGCAGCTTGCGATCACTAGCGGGAGGGAACACCGGGGAGCTGTTTTTT.

The V call is TRBV6-4, the J call TRBJ2-6, with D unresolved. Germline-derived CDR1 and CDR2 are MRHNA and SNTAGT. V lost 4 bases and J lost 0, with 13 bases in between. The CDR3 is made up of 17 amino acids. In DNA, the CDR3 is TGTGCCAGCAGTGTTACACCCCAAAGCTCTGGGGCCAACGTCCTGACTTTC. Protein: CASSVTPQSSGANVLTF.